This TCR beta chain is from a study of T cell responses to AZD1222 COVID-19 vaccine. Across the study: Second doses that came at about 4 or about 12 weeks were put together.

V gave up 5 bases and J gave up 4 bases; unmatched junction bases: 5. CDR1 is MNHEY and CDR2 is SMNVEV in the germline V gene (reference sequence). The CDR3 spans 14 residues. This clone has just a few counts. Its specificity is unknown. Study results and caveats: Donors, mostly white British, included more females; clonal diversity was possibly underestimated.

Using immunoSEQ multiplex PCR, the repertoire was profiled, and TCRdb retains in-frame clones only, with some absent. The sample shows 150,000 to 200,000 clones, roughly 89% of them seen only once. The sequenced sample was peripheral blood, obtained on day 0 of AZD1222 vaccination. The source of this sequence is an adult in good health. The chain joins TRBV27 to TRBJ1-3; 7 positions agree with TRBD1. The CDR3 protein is CASSPRQGGNTIYF. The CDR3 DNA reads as TGTGCCAGCAGTCCCAGACAGGGAGGAAACACCATATATTTT.